The clone carrying this TCR beta chain was picked up a small number of times. Other DNA sequences of this sample code for an identical CDR3. The data were produced by immunoSEQ multiplex PCR, yet TCRdb's version contains in-frame clones alone and is incomplete. The profile shows 250,000 to 300,000 clones, more than 85% of them singletons. The record originates from a study of blood T cell repertoires in COVID-19. Study information: Sources were T cells, B-cell-depleted T cells, or PBMCs; the material itself was cDNA or gDNA.

The germline V and J ends were trimmed by 1 base and 5 bases, with 6 bases remaining between them. The CDR3 extends over 14 amino acids. Germline V gene lookup returns CDR1 LGHDT and CDR2 YNNKEL (reference sequence). The material sequenced was PBMCs or T cells enriched from blood (not recorded which). J is TRBJ1-6 and V is TRBV3-1 (or the pseudogene TRBV3-2), with a possible D match to TRBD1 (6 bases). The TCR originated in a man in his forties or fifties who had recovered from COVID-19. CDR3 sequence (DNA): TGTGCCAGCAGCCAAGGACAGGATAATTCACCCCTCCACTTT. Its translation is CASSQGQDNSPLHF.